This T cell receptor beta chain appears in the sequencing data of a study of T cells in narcolepsy. Study-wide points: Healthy controls reportedly lacked the autoreactive clonotypes serially found in patients' blood.

Comment on this clone: Its target is unknown.

Sequenced by immunoSEQ multiplex PCR; TCRdb stores in-frame clones only, minus some. This table holds some 34,000 clones, 90% found once. The clonotype was recovered from a human donor with narcolepsy. The sample consisted of CD45RA- memory CD4+ T cells from PBMCs.

The CDR3: CAYRGTAAYEQYF. CDR3 nucleotide sequence: TGTGCCTATCGCGGGACAGCTGCCTACGAGCAGTACTTC. J is TRBJ2-7 and V is TRBV30, with D perhaps TRBD1 (7 bases). V was shortened by 7 bases and J by 2 bases, with 15 bases between the two germline ends. Germline assignment: CDR1 GTSNPN and CDR2 SVGIG (reference sequence). The CDR3 is made up of 13 amino acids. Full variable domain (remainder filled in from reference TRBV30 and TRBJ2-7): SQTIHQWPATLVQPVGSPLSLECTVEGTSNPNLYWYRQAAGRGLQLLFYSVGIGQISSEVPQNLSASRPQDRQFILSSKKLLLSDSGFYLCAYRGTAAYEQYFGPGTRLTVT.